These T cell receptor beta chains were read from a single sample in a study of T cell responses to AZD1222 COVID-19 vaccine. The repertoire was sequenced with immunoSEQ multiplex PCR; TCRdb's copy has only in-frame clones and lacks some. The sample holds about 130,000 clones, approximately 93% seen once. Sample: peripheral blood, taken on day 0 of AZD1222 vaccination. All receptors come from an adult in good health. The CDR3 runs from the conserved cysteine through the conserved F or W. The D gene is left open where the match is weak. A row's size may be missing; if present it is once, few, many or a size class.

>-|TRBJ2-5|TRBV9|-|14
TGTGCCAGCAGCGTACATGGGCAGCAAGAGACCCAGTACTTC
CASSVHGQQETQYF
>-|TRBJ2-2|TRBV19|-|14
TGTGCCAGTAGTATACAGGGTTCCACCGGGGAGCTGTTTTTT
CASSIQGSTGELFF
>-|TRBJ1-1|TRBV12-3/TRBV12-4|-|13
TGTGCCAGCAGCTATCGTATAACAGTCCAAGCTTTCTTT
CASSYRITVQAFF
>-|TRBJ1-4|TRBV6-1|-|14
TGTGCCAGCAGTGATCCGGGGGCGGGCGAAAAACTGTTTTTT
CASSDPGAGEKLFF
>-|TRBJ1-6|TRBV10-3|-|17
TGTGCCATCAGTGATGATCCCCGGGATCCATCCAATTCACCCCTCCACTTT
CAISDDPRDPSNSPLHF
>-|TRBJ2-1|TRBV2|-|15
TGTGCCAGCAGTGAATTGGGGGTTGCCAACAATGAGCAGTTCTTC
CASSELGVANNEQFF
>-|TRBJ1-4|TRBV5-5|-|12
TGTGCCAGCAGTCCAACTAATGAAAAACTGTTTTTT
CASSPTNEKLFF
>-|TRBJ2-7|TRBV24-1|-|16
TGTGCCACCAGTGATTCCACGCTAGGAGGGAGCGCCGAGCAGTACTTC
CATSDSTLGGSAEQYF
>-|TRBJ2-2|TRBV7-2|-|15
TGTGCCAGCAGCCTGGGGCCTGCGAACACCGGGGAGCTGTTTTTT
CASSLGPANTGELFF
>-|TRBJ1-2|TRBV6-6|-|14
TGTGCCAGCAGTTACTCGGGAGGGGGAAATGGCTACACCTTC
CASSYSGGGNGYTF
>-|TRBJ2-7|TRBV28|-|14
TGTGCCAGCAGTTTACCCCACAAGGGGCACGAGCAGTACTTC
CASSLPHKGHEQYF
>-|TRBJ1-6|TRBV7-9|-|14
TGTGCCAGCAAGAAGGCGGGTTCGGATTCACCCCTCCACTTT
CASKKAGSDSPLHF
>TRBD1|TRBJ1-5|TRBV18|-|16
TGTGCCAGCTCAACCGGGACAGGGTATTGGGCGCAGCCCCAGCATTTT
CASSTGTGYWAQPQHF
>-|TRBJ2-5|TRBV19|once|13
TGTGCCAGTAGCCGACTATTAATGGAGACCCAGTACTTC
CASSRLLMETQYF
>TRBD2|TRBJ2-1|TRBV6-5|-|15
TGTGCCAGCATGAAGGCGGGAGGAACCTTAAATGAGCAGTTCTTC
CASMKAGGTLNEQFF
>TRBD1|TRBJ2-6|TRBV18|-|18
TGTGCCAGCTCACCGCCGGGACAGGGTGCTCTAGGGGCCAACGTCCTGACTTTC
CASSPPGQGALGANVLTF
>-|TRBJ1-3|TRBV9|-|16
TGTGCCAGCTCCGGAGGATTGGCCGCCTCTGGAAACACCATATATTTT
CASSGGLAASGNTIYF
>-|TRBJ2-3|TRBV11-1|-|17
TGTGCCAGCAGCTTAGCGCGCGGGACACTCCGGACAGATACGCAGTATTTT
CASSLARGTLRTDTQYF
>-|TRBJ2-2|TRBV7-9|-|14
TGTGCCAGCAGCGGCTGGGGAGACACCGGGGAGCTGTTTTTT
CASSGWGDTGELFF
>TRBD1|TRBJ1-1|TRBV28|-|15
TGTGCCAGCAGTGGTGACAGGGTGGTTTTTAATGAAGCTTTCTTT
CASSGDRVVFNEAFF
>TRBD1|TRBJ1-1|TRBV10-3|-|15
TGTGCCATCAACTCCGACAGGGAAAGTGACACTGAAGCTTTCTTT
CAINSDRESDTEAFF
>-|TRBJ1-2|TRBV24-1|-|12
TGTGCCCGGAGAGTCAGGGGCTATGGCTACACCTTC
CARRVRGYGYTF
>TRBD1|TRBJ1-1|TRBV10-3|-|16
TGTGCCATCAGTCCACGCGCCGTACAGGGGGCGACTGAAGCTTTCTTT
CAISPRAVQGATEAFF
>-|TRBJ1-1|TRBV7-8|-|14
TGTGCCAGCAGCAAAATCCCTTGGAGCCCTGAAGCTTTCTTT
CASSKIPWSPEAFF
>-|TRBJ2-2|TRBV18|-|14
TGTGCCAGCCAATTAGGGTCGGACACCGGGGAGCTGTTTTTT
CASQLGSDTGELFF
>-|TRBJ2-4|TRBV7-5|-|16
TGTGCCAGAAGCTTACCCCTGGGACAGTACAAAAACATTCAGTACTTC
CARSLPLGQYKNIQYF
>-|TRBJ2-5|TRBV6-5|-|12
TGTGCCAGCAGTCGGGTACAAGAGACCCAGTACTTC
CASSRVQETQYF
>TRBD1|TRBJ2-7|TRBV5-1|-|13
TGCGCCAGCAGGCGGACAGGGAACTACGAGCAGTACTTC
CASRRTGNYEQYF
>-|TRBJ1-2|TRBV7-6|-|15
TGTGCCAGCAGCGAATACGACAGTGGATACTATGGCTACACCTTC
CASSEYDSGYYGYTF
>TRBD1|TRBJ1-2|TRBV2|-|16
TGTGCCAGCAGCGAGGGGGCAGGGGCGAAAAACTATGGCTACACCTTC
CASSEGAGAKNYGYTF
>-|TRBJ2-3|TRBV6-5|-|14
TGTGCCAGCACCCCGCGGAGCACCACAGATACGCAGTATTTT
CASTPRSTTDTQYF
>TRBD1|TRBJ1-1|TRBV28|-|15
TGTGCCAGCAGTTCCTGGGGGACAGGGGGGACTGAAGCTTTCTTT
CASSSWGTGGTEAFF
>-|TRBJ1-6|TRBV10-1|-|9
TGCGCCAGCAGTGGTCCGGACCACTTT
CASSGPDHF
>-|TRBJ2-5|TRBV4-2|-|14
TGTGCCAGCAGCCGGGGGACCCGAGGCGAGACCCAGTACTTC
CASSRGTRGETQYF
>-|TRBJ1-3|TRBV6-2/TRBV6-3|-|16
TGTGCCAGCAGTGGCCGGACGGCCAGCTCTGGAAACACCATATATTTT
CASSGRTASSGNTIYF
>-|TRBJ2-3|TRBV6-5|-|10
TGTGCCAGCAGAGGGGATACGCAGTATTTT
CASRGDTQYF
>-|TRBJ2-3|TRBV14|-|17
TGTGCCAGCAGCCCGTCCCGGGGAGCGGTTTACACAGATACGCAGTATTTT
CASSPSRGAVYTDTQYF
>-|TRBJ1-1|TRBV19|-|11
TGTGCCAGTAGCCGGGACACTGAAGCTTTCTTT
CASSRDTEAFF
>-|TRBJ2-1|TRBV7-2|once|14
TGTGCCAGCAGCTTAGACATTCATGCGAGCGAGCAGTTCTTC
CASSLDIHASEQFF
>-|TRBJ1-2|TRBV6-2/TRBV6-3|-|16
TGTGCCAGCAGTTACTCGCAAAAGGGAACTAACTATGGCTACACCTTC
CASSYSQKGTNYGYTF
>TRBD2|TRBJ2-1|TRBV3-1/TRBV3-2|-|15
TGTGCCAGCAGCCAACTTAGCGGGATGGGGAATGAGCAGTTCTTC
CASSQLSGMGNEQFF
>-|TRBJ2-1|TRBV5-4|-|13
TGTGCCAGCAGCCCGGCACCGTACAATGAGCAGTTCTTC
CASSPAPYNEQFF
>-|TRBJ1-1|TRBV3-1/TRBV3-2|-|15
TGTGCCAGCAGCCAAGGGAGCGGGGGGGGCCGGAAGGCTTTCTTT
CASSQGSGGGRKAFF
>-|TRBJ1-2|TRBV9|-|14
TGTGCCAGCAGCGTGGAGGGGAGGGTGTCTGGCTACACCTTC
CASSVEGRVSGYTF
>TRBD2|TRBJ2-1|TRBV19|-|16
TGTGCCAGTAGTCATTTTACTAGCGGGGTTTACAATGAGCAGTTCTTC
CASSHFTSGVYNEQFF
>-|TRBJ1-5|TRBV2|-|15
TGTGCCAGCAGTGGTTTCCAGGGTGTGGTTCAGCCCCAGCATTTT
CASSGFQGVVQPQHF
>-|TRBJ1-5|TRBV27|-|14
TGTGCCAGCAGTTTTAGGGGAAGCAATCAGCCCCAGCATTTT
CASSFRGSNQPQHF